This TCR beta chain came from a study of blood T cell repertoires in COVID-19. Repertoires were generated with immunoSEQ multiplex PCR, while TCRdb's copy carries only in-frame clones and drops some. The sample consists of 250,000 or so clones, about 82% of them appearing once. Germline V lookup: CDR1 MDHEN, CDR2 SYDVKM. The CDR3 is made up of 14 amino acids. Unmatched junction bases numbered 7, after V lost 7 bases and J lost 9 bases. This receptor was obtained from a man of 80 years or more with acute or convalescent COVID-19. This rearrangement joins TRBV28 to TRBJ1-6; 9 nucleotides align to TRBD1. Sequenced sample: peripheral blood. The CDR3 is CASKRTGEGSPLHF. The DNA for the CDR3 is TGTGCCAGCAAACGGACAGGGGAGGGTTCACCCCTCCACTTT.